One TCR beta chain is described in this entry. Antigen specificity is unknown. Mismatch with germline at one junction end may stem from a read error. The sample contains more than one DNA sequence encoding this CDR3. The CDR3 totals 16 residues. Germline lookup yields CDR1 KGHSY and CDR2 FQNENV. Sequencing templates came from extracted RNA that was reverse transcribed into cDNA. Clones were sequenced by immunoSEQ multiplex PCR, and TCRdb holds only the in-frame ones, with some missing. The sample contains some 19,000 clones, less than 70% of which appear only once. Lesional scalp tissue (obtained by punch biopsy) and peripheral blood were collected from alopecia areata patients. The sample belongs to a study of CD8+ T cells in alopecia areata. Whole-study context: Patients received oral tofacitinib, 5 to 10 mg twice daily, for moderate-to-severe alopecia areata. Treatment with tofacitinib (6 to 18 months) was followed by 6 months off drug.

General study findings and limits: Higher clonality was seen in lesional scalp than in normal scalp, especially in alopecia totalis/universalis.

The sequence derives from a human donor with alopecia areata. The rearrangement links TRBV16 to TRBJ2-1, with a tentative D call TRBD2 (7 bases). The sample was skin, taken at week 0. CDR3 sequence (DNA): TGTGCCAGTAGCCAATCTCTGGCGGGGGCGTACAATGAGCAGTTCTTC. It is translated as CASSQSLAGAYNEQFF.